Presented here are 16 T cell receptor beta chains from one specimen sequenced in a study of early stage breast cancer tumors. Clones were sequenced by immunoSEQ multiplex PCR, and TCRdb holds only the in-frame ones, with some missing. The sample gives about 29,000 clones, 70% to 90% of which show up once; about 9.4% is in the top ten. Source material: blood. These receptors all come from a person between 50 and 60 years old with breast cancer.

The chain has TRBV14 and TRBJ2-2; D ambiguous. Germline V gene data show CDR1 as SGHDN and CDR2 as FVKESK. V lost 3 bases, J lost 4 bases, and 6 bases lay in between. This CDR3 comprises 13 residues. The CDR3: CASSQRPTGELFF. The CDR3 nucleotides are TGTGCCAGCAGCCAGAGGCCCACCGGGGAGCTGTTTTTT.

The gene calls are TRBV5-6 and TRBJ2-7; a possible D gene is TRBD2 (5 bases). The V end was cut by 2 bases, the J end by 4 bases, with 16 bases between. CDR1 is SGHDT, CDR2 YYEEEE, per germline. The CDR3 extends over 15 amino acids. The CDR3 reads CASSFKAVGSYEQYF. The CDR3 DNA reads as TGTGCCAGCAGCTTTAAAGCGGTGGGGAGTTACGAGCAGTACTTC.

This rearrangement joins TRBV27 to TRBJ1-1; 8 bases align to TRBD1. J lost 7 bases, V lost 5 bases, and 12 bases had no gene match. Looked up from germline, CDR1 is MNHEY and CDR2 is SMNVEV (reference sequence). This CDR3 region has 15 residues. The CDR3 here is CASSPPRGRRNEAFF. The CDR3 region has the DNA TGTGCCAGCAGTCCCCCCAGGGGGCGCAGAAATGAAGCTTTCTTT.

V and J are TRBV19 and TRBJ1-4; D is unclear. From germline, CDR1 is LNHDA and CDR2 SQIVND (reference sequence). This CDR3 is 15 amino acids long. V gave up 5 bases and J gave up 0 bases, with 10 bases separating them. The CDR3 protein is CASSPRASTNEKLFF. CDR3 bases: TGTGCCAGTAGTCCACGGGCCTCAACTAATGAAAAACTGTTTTTT.

The rearrangement joins TRBV11-2 to TRBJ2-3, with TRBD2 identical over 7 bases. Per germline, CDR1 SGHAT and CDR2 FQNNGV. With V trimmed by 5 bases and J by 3 bases, 2 bases remained unmatched. CDR3 length equals 13 residues. CDR3 nucleotides: TGTGCCAGCAGCCACGGGGGGACAGATACGCAGTATTTT. It translates to CASSHGGTDTQYF.

The chain couples TRBV29-1 to TRBJ2-5; 10 bases are shared with TRBD2. CDR1 is SQVTM, CDR2 ANQGSEA, per germline. The ends lost 6 bases at V and 5 bases at J; junction bases unmatched: 12. The CDR3 covers 15 residues. The DNA of the CDR3 is TGCAGCGTCGCTAAGCAGCGGGGGGGCCCCGAGACCCAGTACTTC. Protein sequence: CSVAKQRGGPETQYF. Supplemented by reference TRBV29-1 and TRBJ2-5, the full variable domain reads SAVISQKPSRDICQRGTSLTIQCQVDSQVTMMFWYRQQPGQSLTLIATANQGSEATYESGFVIDKFPISRPNLTFSTLTVSNMSPEDSSIYLCSVAKQRGGPETQYFGPGTRLLVL.

V is TRBV5-1 and J is TRBJ2-3; D not certain. Germline lookup yields CDR1 SGHRS and CDR2 YFSETQ. This CDR3 contains 14 residues. V was cut by 1 base and J by 3 bases, with 9 bases left in between. The chain's CDR3 is CASSLLGWTDTQYF. The CDR3 region has the DNA TGCGCCAGCAGCTTGTTGGGTTGGACAGATACGCAGTATTTT.

J is TRBJ2-7 and V is TRBV18; no clear D. V was trimmed by 5 bases and J by 3 bases, leaving 8 bases between them. The CDR3 is 12 amino acids. Germline CDR1 is KGHSH and CDR2 is LQKENI. CDR3 amino acids: CASSILDYEQYF. The CDR3 DNA is TGTGCCAGCTCAATCTTGGACTACGAGCAGTACTTC. The full variable domain, rest sourced from reference TRBV18 and TRBJ2-7, is NAGVMQNPRHLVRRRGQEARLRCSPMKGHSHVYWYRQLPEEGLKFMVYLQKENIIDESGMPKERFSAEFPKEGPSILRIQQVVRGDSAAYFCASSILDYEQYFGPGTRLTVT.

The chain combines TRBV6-1 with TRBJ1-6, with a possible D match to TRBD1 (6 bases). V dropped 4 bases and J dropped 10 bases, with 17 bases sitting between them. CDR3 length equals 15 residues. Germline V CDR1 and CDR2: MNHNS, SASEGT. The CDR3 loop is CASSVGTSAGSPLHF. The CDR3 coding sequence is TGTGCCAGCAGTGTGGGGACATCGGCTGGCTCACCCCTCCACTTT.

This chain links TRBV6-6 with TRBJ1-2; D uncertain. Germline CDR1 MNHNY, CDR2 SVGAGI (reference sequence). Trimming left V 7 bases short and J 2 bases short, with 17 bases between. CDR3 size: 15 residues. The CDR3 region is CASNIPRTENYGYTF. The CDR3 nucleotides are TGTGCCAGCAACATCCCACGGACGGAGAACTATGGCTACACCTTC.

The chain couples TRBV10-1 to TRBJ1-2, with TRBD1 matching over 8 bases. V gave up 0 bases and J gave up 6 bases; unmatched junction bases: 9. Germline V CDR1 and CDR2: WNHNN, SYGVQD (reference sequence). The CDR3 extends over 16 amino acids. The CDR3 reads CASSESHGQGLNGYTF. CDR3 DNA: TGCGCCAGCAGTGAGTCCCACGGACAGGGATTGAATGGCTACACCTTC.

This sequence joins TRBV7-3 and TRBJ2-3, with D uncertain. V was shortened by 2 bases and J by 0 bases, with 6 bases between the two germline ends. Per the germline V gene, CDR1 is SGHTA and CDR2 is FQGTGA. The length of the CDR3 is 14 residues. CDR3 amino acids: CASSLGSSTDTQYF. CDR3 DNA sequence: TGTGCCAGCAGCTTAGGTAGCAGCACAGATACGCAGTATTTT.

This chain links TRBV7-9 with TRBJ1-6; no firm D call. V lost 0 bases, J lost 8 bases, and 8 bases lay in between. The CDR3 totals 14 residues. Germline lookup yields CDR1 SEHNR and CDR2 FQNEAQ (reference sequence). This CDR3 is CASSLAAAYSPLHF. The CDR3 nucleotides read TGTGCCAGCAGCTTAGCAGCGGCCTATTCACCCCTCCACTTT.

The rearrangement uses TRBV4-1 and TRBJ1-4; 8 bases map to TRBD1. Trimming took 3 bases from V and 4 from J; bases not matched to a gene: 1. CDR3 length: 14 amino acids. Germline CDR1 MGHRA, CDR2 YSYEKL. Written as DNA, the CDR3 is TGCGCCAGCAGCCAGACAGGGGTTAATGAAAAACTGTTTTTT. Protein: CASSQTGVNEKLFF.

This clone was observed a single time. The V gene is TRBV28, the J gene TRBJ2-2; D possibly corresponds to TRBD1 (6 bases). The ends were cut back, 5 bases at V and 9 bases at J, with 16 bases in the middle. The CDR3 covers 14 residues. CDR1 and CDR2 (germline): MDHEN, SYDVKM. The CDR3 loop is CASSPNRESRELFF. DNA of the CDR3: TGTGCCAGCAGTCCAAACAGGGAGTCGAGGGAGCTGTTTTTT. Complete variable domain (other parts from reference TRBV28 and TRBJ2-2): DVKVTQSSRYLVKRTGEKVFLECVQDMDHENMFWYRQDPGLGLRLIYFSYDVKMKEKGDIPEGYSVSREKKERFSLILESASTNQTSMYLCASSPNRESRELFFGEGSRLTVL.

The genes are TRBV2 and TRBJ1-5; D perhaps matches TRBD1 (5 bases). In germline, CDR1 is SNHLY, CDR2 FYNNEI. The V gene lost 4 bases and the J gene lost 2 bases, with 9 bases spanning the gap. This CDR3 has 14 amino acids. CDR3 in DNA: TGTGCCAGCAGTGGGGGCCACCGCAATCAGCCCCAGCATTTT. Translation: CASSGGHRNQPQHF.